The clone carrying this TCR beta chain was seen many times. The antigen is not known. Attachment of unique molecular identifiers was made to individual cDNA molecules. TCRdb fed the 5' RACE reads into MiXCR, producing one record per CDR3 protein. The sample carries roughly 36,000 distinct CDR3 sequences, approximately 5.2% recorded once. This CDR3 region has 13 residues. CDR1 and CDR2 from the germline V gene are LNHDA and SQIVND (reference sequence). V gave up 5 bases and J gave up 2 bases, with 10 bases separating them. This sample is drawn from a study of early T cells in non-severe SARS-CoV-2 infection. As for the study in general: Chains were not paired, and sequencing was done on bulk RNA from unsorted whole blood.

Study results and limitations: The study's VDJdb matching favored anti-spike CD8 responses and missed private and CD4 specificities.

The TCR comes from an adult who was a healthcare worker with PCR-confirmed SARS-CoV-2 infection or an uninfected control (not recorded which). Sequenced material: whole blood. The chain combines TRBV19 with TRBJ2-7; D unclear. CDR3 amino acids: CASSEDRAYEQYF. The DNA for the CDR3 is TGTGCCAGTAGTGAAGATCGCGCCTACGAGCAGTACTTC.